This T cell receptor beta chain was identified during a study of blood T cell repertoires in COVID-19. About the research overall: Sites across the United States, Italy and Spain contributed samples from acute and convalescent COVID-19. Sample material is recorded as cDNA or gDNA derived from T cells, B-cell-depleted T cells, or PBMCs.

Original analysis: Nucleated cell counts were estimated from reference gene primer amplification. Assay used: immunoSEQ multiplex PCR; TCRdb lists only in-frame clones, some missing. Clone size and V and J calls were adopted from that table, with D and trimming inferred from the DNA. Seen here are about 78,000 clones, roughly 88% observed once, and the top ten hold under 1.1%. Specimen: peripheral blood. The TCR was taken from a woman between 50 and 59 years old in a cohort sampled during active COVID-19.

The CDR3 sequence is CACGGGGRQYEQYF. DNA of the CDR3: TGTGCCTGCGGGGGGGGCGGGAGGCAATACGAGCAGTACTTC. The rearrangement uses TRBV2 and TRBJ2-7; TRBD2 aligns across 9 bases. The CDR3 runs to 14 residues. V gave up 11 bases and J gave up 4 bases; unmatched junction bases: 12. CDR1 and CDR2 (germline): SNHLY, FYNNEI.